The source of this T cell receptor (beta chain) is a study of T cells after yellow fever vaccination. The CDR3 is 15 residues long. Trimming left V 0 bases short and J 1 base short, with 7 bases between. Germline CDR1 MNHNS, CDR2 SASEGT. General study points: Only a minor proportion of clonotypes was detected across both CD4 and CD8 compartments. A secondary response was less intense yet reached its peak sooner, at day 5 versus 15.

Of note for this clonotype: The antigen is unknown.

TCRdb re-analysed the 5' RACE reads in MiXCR, keeping a single row per CDR3 protein. The table shows nearly 550,000 distinct CDR3 sequences, with 15% to 20% occurring only once. The origin of this receptor is a young man who received the YFV17D yellow fever vaccine. V usage is TRBV6-1 and J usage is TRBJ1-3; no definite D call. The material was PBMCs, obtained 15 days after the yellow fever booster vaccination. The DNA for the CDR3 is TGTGCCAGCAGTGAAGCGCACATTTCTGGAAACACCATATATTTT. Translating gives CASSEAHISGNTIYF.